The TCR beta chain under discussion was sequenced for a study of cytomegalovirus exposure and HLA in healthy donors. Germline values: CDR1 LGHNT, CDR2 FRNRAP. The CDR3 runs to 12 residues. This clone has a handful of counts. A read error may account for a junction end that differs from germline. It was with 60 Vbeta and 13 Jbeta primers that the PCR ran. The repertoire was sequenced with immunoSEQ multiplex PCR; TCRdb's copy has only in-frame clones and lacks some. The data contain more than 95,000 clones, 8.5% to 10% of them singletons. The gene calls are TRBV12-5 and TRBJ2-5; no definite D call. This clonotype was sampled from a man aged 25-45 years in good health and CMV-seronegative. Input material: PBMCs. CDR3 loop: CASGLPQQTQYF. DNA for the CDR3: TGTGCTAGTGGTCTACCCCAACAGACCCAGTACTTC.